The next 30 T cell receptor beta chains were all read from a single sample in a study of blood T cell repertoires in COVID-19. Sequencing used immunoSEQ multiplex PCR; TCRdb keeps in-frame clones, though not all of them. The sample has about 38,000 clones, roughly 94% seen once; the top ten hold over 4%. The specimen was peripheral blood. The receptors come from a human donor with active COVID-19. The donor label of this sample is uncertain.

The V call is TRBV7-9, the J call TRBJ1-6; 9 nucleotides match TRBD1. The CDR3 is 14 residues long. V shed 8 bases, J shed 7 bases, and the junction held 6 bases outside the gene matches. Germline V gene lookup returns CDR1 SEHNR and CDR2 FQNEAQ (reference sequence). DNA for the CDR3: TGTGCCAGCGGAGAACAGGGGGCGAATTCACCCCTCCACTTT. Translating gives CASGEQGANSPLHF.

DNA of the CDR3: TGTGCCAGCAGCGTCCGAGGACAGTCGCCCACTGAAAAACTGTTTTTT. Residues: CASSVRGQSPTEKLFF. The V call is TRBV9, the J call TRBJ1-4; maybe TRBD1 (6 bases). Per the germline V gene, CDR1 is SGDLS and CDR2 is YYNGEE. Trimming cost V 2 bases and J 7 bases, with 18 bases left between them. This CDR3 contains 16 residues. The entire variable domain, with the rest obtained from reference TRBV9 and TRBJ1-4, is as follows: DSGVTQTPKHLITATGQRVTLRCSPRSGDLSVYWYQQSLDQGLQFLIQYYNGEERAKGNILERFSAQQFPDLHSELNLSSLELGDSALYFCASSVRGQSPTEKLFFGSGTQLSVL.

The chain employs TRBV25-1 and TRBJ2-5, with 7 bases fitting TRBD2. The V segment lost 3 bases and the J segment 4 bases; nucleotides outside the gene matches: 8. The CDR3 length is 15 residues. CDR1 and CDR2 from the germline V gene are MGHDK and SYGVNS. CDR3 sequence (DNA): TGTGCCAGCAGTGAGTTAAGCGGGACGTTAGAGACCCAGTACTTC. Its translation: CASSELSGTLETQYF.

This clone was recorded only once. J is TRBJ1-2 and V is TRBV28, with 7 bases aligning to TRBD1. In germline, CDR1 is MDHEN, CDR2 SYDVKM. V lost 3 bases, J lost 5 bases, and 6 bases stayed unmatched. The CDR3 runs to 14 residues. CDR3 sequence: CASSFFETGYGYTF. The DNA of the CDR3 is TGTGCCAGCAGTTTTTTCGAGACAGGGTATGGCTACACCTTC.

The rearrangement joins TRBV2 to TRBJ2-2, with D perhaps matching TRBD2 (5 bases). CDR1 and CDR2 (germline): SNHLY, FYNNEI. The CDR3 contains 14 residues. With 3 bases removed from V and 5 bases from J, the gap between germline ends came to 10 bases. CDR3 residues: CASSDTTRTGELFF. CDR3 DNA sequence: TGTGCCAGCAGTGATACTACTAGGACCGGGGAGCTGTTTTTT.

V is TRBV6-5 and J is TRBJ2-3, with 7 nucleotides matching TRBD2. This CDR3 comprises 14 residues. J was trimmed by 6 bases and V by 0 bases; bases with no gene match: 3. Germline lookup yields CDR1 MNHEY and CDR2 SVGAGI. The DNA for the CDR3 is TGTGCCAGCAGTTACTCACGACTAGCTGATACGCAGTATTTT. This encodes CASSYSRLADTQYF.

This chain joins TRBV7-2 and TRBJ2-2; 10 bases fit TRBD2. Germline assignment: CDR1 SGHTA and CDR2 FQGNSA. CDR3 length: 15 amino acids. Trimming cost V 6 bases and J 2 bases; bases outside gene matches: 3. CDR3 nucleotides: TGTGCCAGCAGTACTAGCGGGACTAACACCGGGGAGCTGTTTTTT. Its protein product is CASSTSGTNTGELFF. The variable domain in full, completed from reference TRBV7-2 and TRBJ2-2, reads GAGVSQSPSNKVTEKGKDVELRCDPISGHTALYWYRQSLGQGLEFLIYFQGNSAPDKSGLPSDRFSAERTGGSVSTLTIQRTQQEDSAVYLCASSTSGTNTGELFFGEGSRLTVL.

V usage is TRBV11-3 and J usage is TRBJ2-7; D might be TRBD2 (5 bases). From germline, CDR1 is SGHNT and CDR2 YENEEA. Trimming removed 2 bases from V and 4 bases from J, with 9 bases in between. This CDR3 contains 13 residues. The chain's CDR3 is CASSLLRGYEQYF. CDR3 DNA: TGTGCCAGCAGCTTATTACGGGGATACGAGCAGTACTTC.

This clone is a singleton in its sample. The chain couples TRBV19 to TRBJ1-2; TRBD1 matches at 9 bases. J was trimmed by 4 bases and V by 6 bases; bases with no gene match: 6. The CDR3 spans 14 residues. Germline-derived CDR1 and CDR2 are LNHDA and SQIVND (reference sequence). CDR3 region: CASSPDRGFYGYTF. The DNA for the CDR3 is TGTGCCAGTAGCCCCGACAGGGGGTTCTATGGCTACACCTTC.

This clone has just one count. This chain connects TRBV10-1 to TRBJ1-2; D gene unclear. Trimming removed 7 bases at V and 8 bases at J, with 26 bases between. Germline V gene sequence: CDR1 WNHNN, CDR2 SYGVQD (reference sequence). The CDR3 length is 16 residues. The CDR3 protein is CASTPEGPFGEEGYTF. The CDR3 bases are TGCGCCAGCACCCCGGAAGGGCCGTTCGGGGAGGAAGGCTACACCTTC.

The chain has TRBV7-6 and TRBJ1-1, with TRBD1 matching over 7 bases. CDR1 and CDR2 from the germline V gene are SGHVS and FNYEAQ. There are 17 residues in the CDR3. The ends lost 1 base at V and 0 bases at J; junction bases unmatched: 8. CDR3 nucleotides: TGTGCCAGCAGCTTAGGAGTGGCAAGGGGGCTGAACACTGAAGCTTTCTTT. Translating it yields CASSLGVARGLNTEAFF.

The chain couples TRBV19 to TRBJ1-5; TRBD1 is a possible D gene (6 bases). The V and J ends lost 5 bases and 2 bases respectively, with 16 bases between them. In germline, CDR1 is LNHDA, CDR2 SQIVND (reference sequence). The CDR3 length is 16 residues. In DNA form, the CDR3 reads TGTGCCAGTAGTCAAGACAGGTGGGGTGGCAATCAGCCCCAGCATTTT. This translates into CASSQDRWGGNQPQHF.

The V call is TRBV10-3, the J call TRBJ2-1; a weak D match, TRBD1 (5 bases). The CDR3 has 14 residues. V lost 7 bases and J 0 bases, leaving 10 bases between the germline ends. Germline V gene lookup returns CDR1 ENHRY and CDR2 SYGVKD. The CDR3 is CAITVDSSYNEQFF. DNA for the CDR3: TGTGCCATCACCGTTGACAGCTCCTACAATGAGCAGTTCTTC.

Here the CDR3 DNA reads TGTGCCAGCAGCTTAGCCCCCTCACTAGCGGGAGTTCGGGAGCAGTACTTC. The encoded protein is CASSLAPSLAGVREQYF. The genes are TRBV7-9 and TRBJ2-7; TRBD2 aligns across 11 bases. V dropped 0 bases and J dropped 7; count of bases not matched to a gene: 11. Germline V gene sequence: CDR1 SEHNR, CDR2 FQNEAQ (reference sequence). The CDR3 has 17 amino acids.

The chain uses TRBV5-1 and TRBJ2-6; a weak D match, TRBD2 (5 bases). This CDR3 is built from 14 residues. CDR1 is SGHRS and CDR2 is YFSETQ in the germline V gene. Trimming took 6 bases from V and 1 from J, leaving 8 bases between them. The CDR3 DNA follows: TGCGCCAGCACCCCGGGGTCTGGGGCCAACGTCCTGACTTTC. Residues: CASTPGSGANVLTF.

In DNA, the CDR3 is TGTGCCAGCAGTTATCGGGTCGGGGTTAGCAATCAGCCCCAGCATTTT. It encodes CASSYRVGVSNQPQHF. This chain joins TRBV28 and TRBJ1-5; D ambiguous. The CDR3 extends over 16 amino acids. Germline-derived CDR1 and CDR2 are MDHEN and SYDVKM. Deletions cut 4 bases from V and 0 bases from J, with 13 bases between.

The CDR3 DNA reads TGTGCCAGCAGTGAAGTTCAGGGGGATTTGAGGCCCCAGCATTTT. Translated, it gives CASSEVQGDLRPQHF. This chain uses TRBV6-1 with TRBJ1-5; TRBD1 matches 7 bases. Trimming took 1 base from V and 9 from J; bases not matched to a gene: 9. This CDR3 is built from 15 residues. Per the germline V gene, CDR1 is MNHNS and CDR2 is SASEGT.

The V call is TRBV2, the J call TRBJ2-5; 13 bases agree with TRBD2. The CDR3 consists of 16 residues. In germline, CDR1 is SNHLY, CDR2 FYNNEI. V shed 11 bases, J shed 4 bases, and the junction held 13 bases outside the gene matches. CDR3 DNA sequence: TGTGCCCTCAGGCCCGGGACTAGCGGGGTCCCAGAGACCCAGTACTTC. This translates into CALRPGTSGVPETQYF.

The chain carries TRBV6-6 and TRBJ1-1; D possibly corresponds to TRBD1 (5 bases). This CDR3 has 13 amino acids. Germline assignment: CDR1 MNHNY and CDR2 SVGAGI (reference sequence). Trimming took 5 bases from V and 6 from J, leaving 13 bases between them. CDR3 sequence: CASSGLGGAEAFF. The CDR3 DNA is TGTGCCAGCAGTGGACTTGGGGGGGCTGAAGCTTTCTTT.

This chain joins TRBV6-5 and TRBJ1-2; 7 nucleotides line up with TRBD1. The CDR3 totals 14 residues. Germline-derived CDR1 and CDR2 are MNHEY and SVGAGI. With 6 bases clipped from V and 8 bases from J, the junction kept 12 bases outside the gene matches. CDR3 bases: TGTGCCAGCAGGCGAGGGGGCACAGGGGACGGCTACACCTTC. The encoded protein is CASRRGGTGDGYTF.

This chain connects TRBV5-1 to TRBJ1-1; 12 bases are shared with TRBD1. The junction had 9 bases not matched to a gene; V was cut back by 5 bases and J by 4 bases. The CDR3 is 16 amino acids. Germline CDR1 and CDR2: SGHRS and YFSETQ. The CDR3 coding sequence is TGCGCCAGCAGTTCCGGGACAGGGGGCGCCCCCACTGAAGCTTTCTTT. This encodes CASSSGTGGAPTEAFF.

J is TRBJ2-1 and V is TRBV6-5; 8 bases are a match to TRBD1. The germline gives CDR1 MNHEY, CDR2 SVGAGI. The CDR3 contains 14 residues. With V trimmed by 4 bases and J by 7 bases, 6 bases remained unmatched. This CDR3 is CASSSDRTGNEQFF. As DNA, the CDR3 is TGTGCCAGCAGTTCCGACCGGACAGGGAATGAGCAGTTCTTC.

The DNA for the CDR3 is TGTGCCAGCAGCCAAATGCCAGGGGTGAGCACAGATACGCAGTATTTT. It translates to CASSQMPGVSTDTQYF. This chain joins TRBV3-1 (or the pseudogene TRBV3-2) and TRBJ2-3, with D possibly TRBD1 on 6 matching bases. Germline V gene sequence: CDR1 LGHDT, CDR2 YNNKEL (reference sequence). V was pared by 2 bases and J by 0 bases, with 12 bases between. CDR3 size: 16 residues.

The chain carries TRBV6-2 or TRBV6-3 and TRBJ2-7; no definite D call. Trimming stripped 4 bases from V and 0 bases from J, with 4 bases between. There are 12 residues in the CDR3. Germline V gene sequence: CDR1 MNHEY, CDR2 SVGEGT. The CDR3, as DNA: TGTGCCAGCAGTTTGAGCTCCTACGAGCAGTACTTC. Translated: CASSLSSYEQYF.

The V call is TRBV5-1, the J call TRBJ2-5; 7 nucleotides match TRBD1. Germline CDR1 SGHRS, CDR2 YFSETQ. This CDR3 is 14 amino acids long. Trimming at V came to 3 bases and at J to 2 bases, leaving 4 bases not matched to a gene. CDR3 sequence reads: CASSSGTVQETQYF. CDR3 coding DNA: TGCGCCAGCAGCTCGGGGACAGTGCAAGAGACCCAGTACTTC.

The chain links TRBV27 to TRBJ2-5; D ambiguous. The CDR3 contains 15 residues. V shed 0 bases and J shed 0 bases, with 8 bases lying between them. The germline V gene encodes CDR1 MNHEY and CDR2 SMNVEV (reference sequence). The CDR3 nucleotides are TGTGCCAGCAGTTTATCGTCAATGTACCAAGAGACCCAGTACTTC. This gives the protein CASSLSSMYQETQYF.

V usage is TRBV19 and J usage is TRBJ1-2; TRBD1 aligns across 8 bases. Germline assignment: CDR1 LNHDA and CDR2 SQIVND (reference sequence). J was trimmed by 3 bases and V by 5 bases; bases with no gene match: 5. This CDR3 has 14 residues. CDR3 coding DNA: TGTGCCAGTAGTCTGACAGGGGCAGACTATGGCTACACCTTC. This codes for CASSLTGADYGYTF.

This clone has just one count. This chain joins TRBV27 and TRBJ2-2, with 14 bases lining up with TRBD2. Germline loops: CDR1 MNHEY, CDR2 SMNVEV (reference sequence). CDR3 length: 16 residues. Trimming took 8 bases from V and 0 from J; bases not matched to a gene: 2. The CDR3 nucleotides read TGTGCCAGCCTGGGACTAGCGGGAGCGAACACCGGGGAGCTGTTTTTT. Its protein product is CASLGLAGANTGELFF.

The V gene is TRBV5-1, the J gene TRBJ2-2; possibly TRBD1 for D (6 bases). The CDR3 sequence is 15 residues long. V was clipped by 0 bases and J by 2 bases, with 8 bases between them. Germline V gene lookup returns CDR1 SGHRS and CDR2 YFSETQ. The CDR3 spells CASSLEGQNTGELFF. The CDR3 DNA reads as TGCGCCAGCAGCTTGGAGGGACAAAACACCGGGGAGCTGTTTTTT.

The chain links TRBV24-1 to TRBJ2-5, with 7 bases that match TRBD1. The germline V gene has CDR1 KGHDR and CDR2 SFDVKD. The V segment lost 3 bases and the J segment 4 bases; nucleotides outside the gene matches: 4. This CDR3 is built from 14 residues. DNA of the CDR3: TGTGCCACCAGTGATGGACAGGTACTAGAGACCCAGTACTTC. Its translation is CATSDGQVLETQYF.